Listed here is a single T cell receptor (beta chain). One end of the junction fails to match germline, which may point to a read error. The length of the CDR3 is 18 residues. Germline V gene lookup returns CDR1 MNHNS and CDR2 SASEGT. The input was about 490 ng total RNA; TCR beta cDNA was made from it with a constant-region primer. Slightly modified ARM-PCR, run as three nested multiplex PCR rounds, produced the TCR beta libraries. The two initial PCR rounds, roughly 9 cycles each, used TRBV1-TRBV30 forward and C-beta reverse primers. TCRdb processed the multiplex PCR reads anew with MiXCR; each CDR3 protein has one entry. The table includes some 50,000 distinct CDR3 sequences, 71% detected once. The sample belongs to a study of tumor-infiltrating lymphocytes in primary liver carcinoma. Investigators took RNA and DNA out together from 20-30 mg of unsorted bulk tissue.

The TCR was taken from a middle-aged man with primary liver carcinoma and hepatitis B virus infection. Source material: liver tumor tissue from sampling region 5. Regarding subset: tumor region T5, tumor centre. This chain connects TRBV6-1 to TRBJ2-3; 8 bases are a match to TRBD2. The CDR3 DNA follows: TGCGCCAGCAGTGGACCAGCTAGCGGGCCGTATAGCATAGATATGCAGTATTTT. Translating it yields CASSGPASGPYSIDMQYF.